This T cell receptor (beta chain) was obtained from a study of shared clonotypes between healthy human individuals. Germline V lookup: CDR1 MDHEN, CDR2 SYDVKM. V dropped 5 bases and J dropped 3 bases, with 11 bases sitting between them. The CDR3 extends over 13 amino acids. About 200 ng DNA, around 30,000 T cell genomes, went into each sorted-subset replicate PCR. Generated by immunoSEQ multiplex PCR, the TCRdb table keeps only in-frame clones and is missing some. This table has about 690,000 clones, 90% appearing once. J is TRBJ2-7 and V is TRBV28; the D is unclear. The sequence came from a man in his late teens or twenties in good health. Some clones in this sample may be carry-over from other donors' samples. The sample taken for sequencing was memory CD8+ T cells from PBMCs. Specified subset: CD45RO+ cells pooled with CCR7-negative TemRA cells. CDR3 bases: TGTGCCAGCAGTCCGTCACTGGGCTACGAGCAGTACTTC. Translated: CASSPSLGYEQYF. Supplemented by reference TRBV28 and TRBJ2-7, the full variable domain reads DVKVTQSSRYLVKRTGEKVFLECVQDMDHENMFWYRQDPGLGLRLIYFSYDVKMKEKGDIPEGYSVSREKKERFSLILESASTNQTSMYLCASSPSLGYEQYFGPGTRLTVT.